This T cell receptor (beta chain) was recovered during a study of regulatory T cells in long-lasting Graves disease. Study-level points and caveats: Persistent disease showed a preference for TRBV28, TRBJ1-2 and TRBJ2-5.

CDR3 length equals 16 residues. CDR1 and CDR2 from the germline V gene are SGHRS and YFSETQ. V was trimmed by 3 bases and J by 7 bases, leaving 17 bases between them. Arm-PCR of CDR3 regions and iRepertoire HTBI primers were the basis on which TCR beta libraries were built. TCRdb ran MiXCR on the multiplex PCR reads and lists one entry per CDR3 protein. The sample has 300,000 or so distinct CDR3 sequences; about 20% are singletons. There are a few counts of this clonotype. The antigen is unknown. Time point meaning: persistent/refractory GD, antithyroid drugs over 5 years with positive TRAb. TCR sequences were obtained from RNA taken from PBMCs. American Thyroid Association guidelines defined how Graves' disease was diagnosed.

The chain links TRBV5-1 to TRBJ1-6, with D unresolved. The TCR originated in a female donor with Graves disease. The specimen was peripheral blood mononuclear cells (PBMCs), collected when the disease was refractory, from a patient treated with antithyroid drugs. CDR3 region: CASSSLIFAPNSPLHF. The CDR3 nucleotides read TGCGCCAGCAGCTCGCTGATTTTTGCACCCAATTCACCCCTCCACTTT.